These 17 T cell receptor beta chains originate from one sample sequenced in a study of blood T cells in healthy people across ages. Next came a second PCR, run for roughly 6 to 11 cycles, which used a sample-barcoded 5' primer along with a J-beta primer mix. One entry per CDR3 protein results from TCRdb running MiXCR on the 5' RACE reads. The sample lists approximately 800,000 distinct CDR3 sequences; 35% to 50% were seen once. Sequenced input: blood. The receptor set was obtained from a man older than 75 in good health.

This clonotype was detected only a few times. The chain uses TRBV5-5 and TRBJ1-1; D not resolved. From germline, CDR1 is SGHKS and CDR2 YYEKEE (reference sequence). CDR3 size: 16 residues. Trimming took off 4 bases at V and 0 bases at J, with 16 bases between the two ends. The DNA for the CDR3 is TGTGCCAGCAGCCCCCGAGGCCGGCTAATGAACACTGAAGCTTTCTTT. Its translation: CASSPRGRLMNTEAFF.

The genes are TRBV29-1 and TRBJ2-4; D unclear. This CDR3 contains 11 residues. The V and J ends lost 2 bases and 15 bases respectively, with 14 bases between them. Germline values: CDR1 SQVTM, CDR2 ANQGSEA. The CDR3 loop reads CSVEWGNERYF. In DNA, the CDR3 is TGCAGCGTTGAATGGGGTAACGAGCGGTACTTC.

Here the CDR3 reads CASSVNSGGDTQYF. DNA of the CDR3: TGCGCCAGCAGCGTGAATAGCGGAGGGGATACGCAGTATTTT. The V gene is TRBV5-1, the J gene TRBJ2-3; perhaps TRBD2 as D (6 bases). The CDR3 runs 14 residues. Trimming stripped 4 bases from V and 6 bases from J, with 15 bases between. The V gene's germline CDR1 is SGHRS and CDR2 YFSETQ.

In its sample, this clonotype was seen a few times. V and J are TRBV7-2 and TRBJ2-5, with TRBD1 identical over 8 bases. V shed 5 bases, J shed 5 bases, and the junction held 7 bases outside the gene matches. The germline CDR1 and CDR2 sequences are SGHTA and FQGNSA. There are 14 residues in the CDR3. The CDR3 sequence is CASSRPGQDETQYF. In DNA form, the CDR3 reads TGTGCCAGCAGCCGCCCGGGACAGGACGAGACCCAGTACTTC.

The chain has TRBV30 and TRBJ2-4; no clear D. CDR1 is GTSNPN and CDR2 is SVGIG in the germline V gene (reference sequence). V was cut by 6 bases and J by 6 bases, with 12 bases left in between. The CDR3 runs to 12 residues. The CDR3 sequence: CACLDSRNIQYF. The CDR3, as DNA: TGTGCCTGCCTCGACTCGCGAAACATTCAGTACTTC.

The chain carries TRBV7-2 and TRBJ1-2; D uncertain. V gave up 1 base and J gave up 2 bases, with 11 bases separating them. There are 15 residues in the CDR3. CDR1 is SGHTA, CDR2 FQGNSA, per germline. The CDR3: CASSLDRTNNYGYTF. The CDR3 DNA follows: TGTGCCAGCAGCTTAGATAGGACGAACAACTATGGCTACACCTTC. The full variable domain, with the rest looked up from reference TRBV7-2 and TRBJ1-2, is GAGVSQSPSNKVTEKGKDVELRCDPISGHTALYWYRQSLGQGLEFLIYFQGNSAPDKSGLPSDRFSAERTGGSVSTLTIQRTQQEDSAVYLCASSLDRTNNYGYTFGSGTRLTVV.

This clonotype was counted between two and nine times. The CDR3 nucleotides read TGCGCCAGCAGCTTACAACCGGACTCAAGAAGGGAGACCCAGTACTTC. Translating gives CASSLQPDSRRETQYF. The rearrangement uses TRBV5-1 and TRBJ2-5; a weak D match, TRBD2 (5 bases). V gave up 2 bases and J gave up 5 bases, with 19 bases separating them. This CDR3 has 16 amino acids. Germline lookup yields CDR1 SGHRS and CDR2 YFSETQ.

This clonotype was recorded at least ten times. V is TRBV29-1 and J is TRBJ2-1; weak D call: TRBD1 (6 bases). CDR3 length: 13 amino acids. CDR1 and CDR2 from the germline V gene are SQVTM and ANQGSEA. Trimming removed 5 bases from V and 5 bases from J, with 13 bases in between. The CDR3 reads CSVRDKIDNEQFF. In DNA, the CDR3 is TGCAGCGTTCGGGACAAAATAGACAATGAGCAGTTCTTC.

This clonotype was detected a few times. J is TRBJ1-1 and V is TRBV29-1; maybe TRBD1 (5 bases). The CDR3 is made up of 13 amino acids. CDR1 and CDR2 (germline): SQVTM, ANQGSEA. V shed 8 bases and J shed 5 bases, with 18 bases lying between them. The CDR3 spells CSNMDFSGTEAFF. DNA of the CDR3: TGCAGCAATATGGACTTTTCAGGGACTGAAGCTTTCTTT.

The J gene is TRBJ2-1, the V gene TRBV7-9; TRBD2 matches at 13 bases. The junction had 7 bases not matched to a gene; V was cut back by 0 bases and J by 5 bases. The CDR3 consists of 18 residues. The V gene's germline CDR1 is SEHNR and CDR2 FQNEAQ (reference sequence). CDR3 sequence reads: CASSLAVMGLAGNNEQFF. For the CDR3, the DNA is TGTGCCAGCAGCTTAGCCGTGATGGGACTAGCGGGAAACAATGAGCAGTTCTTC. Filled out from reference TRBV7-9 and TRBJ2-1, the complete variable domain reads DTGVSQNPRHKITKRGQNVTFRCDPISEHNRLYWYRQTLGQGPEFLTYFQNEAQLEKSRLLSDRFSAERPKGSFSTLEIQRTEQGDSAMYLCASSLAVMGLAGNNEQFFGPGTRLTVL.

The chain links TRBV7-2 to TRBJ2-5; the D gene is possibly TRBD2 (5 bases). This CDR3 contains 14 residues. V was cut by 1 base and J by 5 bases, with 11 bases left in between. CDR1 and CDR2 from the germline V gene are SGHTA and FQGNSA. DNA for the CDR3: TGTGCCAGCAGCTTAGGAGTAGCGTTGGAGACCCAGTACTTC. Translation gives CASSLGVALETQYF.

This clonotype has more than one count but fewer than ten. The CDR3 region is CASSVQTNSPLHF. The DNA for the CDR3 is TGTGCCAGCTCGGTCCAGACTAATTCACCCCTCCACTTT. The chain joins TRBV7-3 to TRBJ1-6; unclear D gene. Germline V gene data show CDR1 as SGHTA and CDR2 as FQGTGA. With 8 bases removed from V and 6 bases from J, the gap between germline ends came to 11 bases. This CDR3 spans 13 amino acids.

The gene calls are TRBV28 and TRBJ1-4, with TRBD1 identical over 10 bases. Germline V lookup: CDR1 MDHEN, CDR2 SYDVKM. This CDR3 region has 12 residues. The CDR3 nucleotides are TGTGCAAGCGGGACAGGGGATGAAAAACTGTTTTTT. Translation gives CASGTGDEKLFF.

Notes on this clonotype: The junction departs from germline at one end; a sequencing error may be responsible. This chain uses TRBV10-3 with TRBJ2-3, with TRBD1 identical over 7 bases. Germline CDR1 reads ENHRY; CDR2 reads SYGVKD. This CDR3 is 16 amino acids long. DNA for the CDR3: TGTGCCATCAGTCAGAGGACCAATCCTGGGACAGATACGCGGTATTTT. Protein sequence: CAISQRTNPGTDTRYF.

This clonotype was picked up a small number of times. The chain is built from TRBV5-8 and TRBJ1-5, with TRBD1 as a possible D gene (5 bases). Germline lookup yields CDR1 SGHTS and CDR2 YDEGEE. This CDR3 contains 15 residues. The ends were cut back, 3 bases at V and 5 bases at J, with 15 bases in the middle. CDR3 amino acids: CASSWALGADQPQHF. CDR3 in DNA: TGTGCCAGCAGCTGGGCCCTCGGGGCGGATCAGCCCCAGCATTTT.

This clonotype was seen repeatedly, ten times or more. The rearrangement joins TRBV2 to TRBJ2-1, with D tentatively TRBD1 or TRBD2 (5 bases each). V was cut by 3 bases and J by 2 bases, with 11 bases left in between. Germline assignment: CDR1 SNHLY and CDR2 FYNNEI. CDR3 size: 15 residues. As DNA, the CDR3 is TGTGCCAGCAGTGAGGGGGAGTTAGCCTACAATGAGCAGTTCTTC. It yields the protein CASSEGELAYNEQFF.

The chain recombines TRBV7-2 with TRBJ2-1, with 9 bases matching TRBD2. Germline trimming cut 4 bases from V and 9 bases from J; bases unmatched to any gene: 13. The length of the CDR3 is 16 residues. Per the germline V gene, CDR1 is SGHTA and CDR2 is FQGNSA. Here the CDR3 reads CASSSRTGTSTREQFF. The CDR3 DNA is TGTGCCAGCAGCTCAAGGACCGGGACTAGCACGCGTGAGCAGTTCTTC. Based on the CDR3 plus reference TRBV7-2 and TRBJ2-1, the full variable domain is GAGVSQSPSNKVTEKGKDVELRCDPISGHTALYWYRQSLGQGLEFLIYFQGNSAPDKSGLPSDRFSAERTGGSVSTLTIQRTQQEDSAVYLCASSSRTGTSTREQFFGPGTRLTVL.